The present entry profiles one T cell receptor (beta chain) with its context. This sample was included in a study of blood T cell repertoires in COVID-19. TCRdb keeps only in-frame clones here, not all; method: immunoSEQ multiplex PCR. The sample holds some 250,000 clones, 70% to 90% seen once. Sequenced input: PBMCs or T cells enriched from blood (not recorded which). This TCR was recovered from a woman aged 45-65 years who had recovered from COVID-19.

In DNA form, the CDR3 reads TGTGCCAGCAGCCAGCTCAGGCTAGCGTCGTACGAGCAGTACTTC. Residues: CASSQLRLASYEQYF. This sequence joins TRBV3-1 (or the pseudogene TRBV3-2) and TRBJ2-7; D is perhaps TRBD2 (6 bases). V dropped 3 bases and J dropped 4 bases, with 16 bases sitting between them. The length of the CDR3 is 15 residues. The V gene's germline CDR1 is LGHDT and CDR2 YNNKEL (reference sequence).